Following are 2 T cell receptor beta chains from one sample sequenced in a study of T cell repertoires in cytomegalovirus infection. TCRdb fed the reads into MiXCR, producing one record per CDR3 protein. The sample has hundreds of thousands of distinct CDR3 sequences; around 24% are singletons. The sample consisted of CD8+ T cells from PBMCs. These receptors originate from a human donor in good health (CMV status not recorded). Some clones in this sample may be carry-over from other donors' samples.

This clonotype was recorded a few times. This chain connects TRBV2 to TRBJ2-6, with D uncertain. In germline, CDR1 is SNHLY, CDR2 FYNNEI. This CDR3 has 16 residues. Trimming took off 4 bases at V and 0 bases at J, with 10 bases between the two ends. The CDR3 nucleotides read TGTGCCAGCAGTGTAATCGGGTACTCTGGGGCCAACGTCCTGACTTTC. It translates to CASSVIGYSGANVLTF.

This clonotype was seen repeatedly, ten times or more. The chain's CDR3 is CASSSQDTQYF. The CDR3 DNA reads as TGTGCCAGCAGCTCGCAAGATACGCAGTATTTT. The chain uses TRBV7-8 and TRBJ2-3; D remains unclear. Germline lookup yields CDR1 SGHVS and CDR2 FQNEAQ. V lost 4 bases, J lost 5 bases, and 4 bases lay in between. CDR3 size: 11 residues.